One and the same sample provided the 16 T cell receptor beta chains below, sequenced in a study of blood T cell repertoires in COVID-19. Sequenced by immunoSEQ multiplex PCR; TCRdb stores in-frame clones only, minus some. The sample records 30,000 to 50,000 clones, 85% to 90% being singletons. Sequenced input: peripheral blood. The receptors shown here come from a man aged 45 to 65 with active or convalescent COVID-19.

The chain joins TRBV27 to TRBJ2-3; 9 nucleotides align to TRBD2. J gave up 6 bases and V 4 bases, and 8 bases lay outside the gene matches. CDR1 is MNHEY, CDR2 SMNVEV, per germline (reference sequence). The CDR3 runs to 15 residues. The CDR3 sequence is CASSSISGRRDTQYF. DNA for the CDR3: TGTGCCAGCAGTTCGATTAGCGGGAGAAGGGATACGCAGTATTTT.

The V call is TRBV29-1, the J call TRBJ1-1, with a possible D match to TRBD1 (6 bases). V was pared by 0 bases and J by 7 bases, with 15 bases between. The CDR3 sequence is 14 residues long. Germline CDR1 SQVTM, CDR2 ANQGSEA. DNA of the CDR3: TGCAGCGTTGAAGACCTTCCTACAGGGAGTGAAGCTTTCTTT. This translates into CSVEDLPTGSEAFF.

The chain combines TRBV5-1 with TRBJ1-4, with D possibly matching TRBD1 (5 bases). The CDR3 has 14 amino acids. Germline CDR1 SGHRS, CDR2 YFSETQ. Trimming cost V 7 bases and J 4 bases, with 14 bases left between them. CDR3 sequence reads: CASAGGANNEKLFF. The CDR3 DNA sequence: TGCGCCAGCGCGGGGGGTGCGAATAATGAAAAACTGTTTTTT.

The CDR3 sequence is CASSLNGQTEAFF. The DNA of the CDR3 is TGTGCCAGCAGCTTAAATGGACAGACCGAAGCTTTCTTT. This chain connects TRBV7-3 to TRBJ1-1; a weak D match, TRBD1 (6 bases). Germline V gene lookup returns CDR1 SGHTA and CDR2 FQGTGA. The CDR3 totals 13 residues. V shed 1 base and J shed 8 bases, with 11 bases lying between them.

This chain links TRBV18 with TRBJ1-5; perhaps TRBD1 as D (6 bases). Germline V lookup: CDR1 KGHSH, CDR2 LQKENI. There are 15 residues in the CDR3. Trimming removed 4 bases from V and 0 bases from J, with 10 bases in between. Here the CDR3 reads CASSLGTHSNQPQHF. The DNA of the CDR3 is TGTGCCAGCTCACTAGGGACACATAGCAATCAGCCCCAGCATTTT.

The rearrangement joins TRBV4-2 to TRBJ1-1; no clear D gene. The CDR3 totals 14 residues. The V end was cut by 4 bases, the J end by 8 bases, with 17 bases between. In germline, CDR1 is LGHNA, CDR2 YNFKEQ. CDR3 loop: CASSRSVREFEAFF. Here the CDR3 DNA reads TGTGCCAGCAGCCGCTCCGTCCGGGAGTTCGAAGCTTTCTTT.

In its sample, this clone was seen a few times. The chain's CDR3 is CASSTGQAYKQYF. The CDR3 nucleotides are TGTGCCAGCAGCACGGGACAGGCGTACAAGCAGTACTTC. This chain uses TRBV4-2 with TRBJ2-7, with 8 bases matching TRBD1. Germline loops: CDR1 LGHNA, CDR2 YNFKEQ. There are 13 residues in the CDR3. The ends lost 5 bases at V and 8 bases at J; junction bases unmatched: 8.

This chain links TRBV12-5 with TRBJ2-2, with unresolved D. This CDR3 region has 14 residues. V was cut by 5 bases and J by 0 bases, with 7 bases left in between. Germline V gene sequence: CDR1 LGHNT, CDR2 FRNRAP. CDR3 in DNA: TGTGCTAGTGGTAATACAGCGAACACCGGGGAGCTGTTTTTT. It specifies CASGNTANTGELFF.

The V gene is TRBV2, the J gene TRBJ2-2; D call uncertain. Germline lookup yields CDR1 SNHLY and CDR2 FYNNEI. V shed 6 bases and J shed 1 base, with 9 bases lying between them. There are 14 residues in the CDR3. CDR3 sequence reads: CASRVSVNTGELFF. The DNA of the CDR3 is TGTGCCAGCAGGGTCTCGGTGAACACCGGGGAGCTGTTTTTT.

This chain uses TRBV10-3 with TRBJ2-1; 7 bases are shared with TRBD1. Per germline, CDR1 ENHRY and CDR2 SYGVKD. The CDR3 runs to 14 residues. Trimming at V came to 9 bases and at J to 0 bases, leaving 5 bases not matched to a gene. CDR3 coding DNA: TGTGCCATAAGGGGGCAAAGCTCCTACAATGAGCAGTTCTTC. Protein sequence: CAIRGQSSYNEQFF.

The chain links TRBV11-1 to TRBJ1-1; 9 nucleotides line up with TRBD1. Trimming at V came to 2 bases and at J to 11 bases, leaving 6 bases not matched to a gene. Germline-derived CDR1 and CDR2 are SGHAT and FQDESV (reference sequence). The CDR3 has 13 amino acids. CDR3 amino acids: CASSLRTGDGAFF. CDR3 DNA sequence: TGTGCCAGCAGCTTAAGGACAGGGGACGGTGCTTTCTTT.

The CDR3 region has the DNA TGTGCCAGCAGCTTAGGAACAGGGGGCTCGCAGTACTTC. Amino acids: CASSLGTGGSQYF. This chain joins TRBV7-2 and TRBJ2-4, with 9 positions matching TRBD1. This CDR3 is 13 amino acids long. Germline CDR1 SGHTA, CDR2 FQGNSA. Unmatched junction bases numbered 5, after V lost 1 base and J lost 13 bases. Full variable domain (missing parts from reference TRBV7-2 and TRBJ2-4): GAGVSQSPSNKVTEKGKDVELRCDPISGHTALYWYRQSLGQGLEFLIYFQGNSAPDKSGLPSDRFSAERTGGSVSTLTIQRTQQEDSAVYLCASSLGTGGSQYFGAGTRLSVL.

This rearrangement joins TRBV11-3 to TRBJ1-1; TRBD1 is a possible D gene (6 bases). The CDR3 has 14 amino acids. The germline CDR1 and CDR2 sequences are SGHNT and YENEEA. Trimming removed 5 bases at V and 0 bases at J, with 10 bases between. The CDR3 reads CASSANRVNTEAFF. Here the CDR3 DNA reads TGTGCCAGCAGCGCAAACAGGGTGAACACTGAAGCTTTCTTT.

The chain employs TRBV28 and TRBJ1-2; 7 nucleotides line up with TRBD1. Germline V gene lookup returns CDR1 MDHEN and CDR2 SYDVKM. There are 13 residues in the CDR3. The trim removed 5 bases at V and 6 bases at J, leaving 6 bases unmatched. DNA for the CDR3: TGTGCCAGCAGTGCGGGGACAGCTCATGGCTACACCTTC. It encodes CASSAGTAHGYTF.

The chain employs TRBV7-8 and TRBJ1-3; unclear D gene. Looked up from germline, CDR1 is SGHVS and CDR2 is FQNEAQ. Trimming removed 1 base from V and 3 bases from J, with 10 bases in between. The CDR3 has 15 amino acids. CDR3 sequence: CASSLVGGNGNTIYF. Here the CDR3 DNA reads TGTGCCAGCAGCTTAGTCGGAGGGAATGGAAACACCATATATTTT.

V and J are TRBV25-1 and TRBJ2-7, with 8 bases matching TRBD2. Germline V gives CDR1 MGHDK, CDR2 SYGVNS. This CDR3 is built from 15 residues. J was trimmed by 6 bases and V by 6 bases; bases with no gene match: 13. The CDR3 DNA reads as TGTGCCAGCAGCCGGGCTGCGGGACTAGGGACCGAGCAGTACTTC. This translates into CASSRAAGLGTEQYF.